The rows below give T cell receptor beta chains drawn from one sample of a study of cytomegalovirus exposure and HLA in healthy donors. Assay: immunoSEQ multiplex PCR; the TCRdb copy retains only in-frame clones and omits some. Found here are 150,000 to 250,000 clones, around 80% of them singletons; the top ten hold around 15%. Material: PBMCs. Receptor source: a woman younger than 45 in good health and CMV-seropositive. Both conserved end residues are part of each CDR3. D genes are given only for firm matches. Size is omitted from some rows. Given values are once, few, many or a class for expanded clones.

j_call	v_call	d_call	cdr3_length	clone_size	cdr3_nt	cdr3_aa
TRBJ1-2	TRBV30	.	13	.	TGTGCCTGGAGTGGGGTGAGGGCAAGTGGCTACACCTTC	CAWSGVRASGYTF
TRBJ1-1	TRBV4-1	.	15	.	TGCGCCAGCAGCCAAGAAAGGCGGATGAACACTGAAGCTTTCTTT	CASSQERRMNTEAFF
TRBJ2-7	TRBV2	.	14	.	TGTGCCAGCACTCCAGAAGGGGCTTACTACGAGCAGTACTTC	CASTPEGAYYEQYF
TRBJ1-5	TRBV10-3	.	12	.	TGTGCCATCAGCGGAGGGGCTCAGCCCCAGCATTTT	CAISGGAQPQHF
TRBJ2-7	TRBV19	.	13	.	TGTGCCAGTAGATCGGGGGTAACCTACGAGCAGTACTTC	CASRSGVTYEQYF
TRBJ2-1	TRBV7-2	TRBD2	15	.	TGTGCCAGCGGGACTGGGCGGGGGTCCTACAATGAGCAGTTCTTC	CASGTGRGSYNEQFF
TRBJ2-7	TRBV4-2	.	16	.	TGTGCCAGCAGCCGACCCCTAGGGGGTAGCTCCTACGAGCAGTACTTC	CASSRPLGGSSYEQYF
TRBJ2-2	TRBV29-1	.	16	.	TGCAGCGTTGGAGGTATCGAGGAGGGCGACACCGGGGAGCTGTTTTTT	CSVGGIEEGDTGELFF
TRBJ1-3	TRBV6-1	.	13	.	TGTGCCAGCGCCACAGGGATGGGAAACACCATATATTTT	CASATGMGNTIYF
TRBJ2-7	TRBV11-2	TRBD1	14	.	TGTGCCAGCAGCTTACTACAGGGGATCTACGAGCAGTACTTC	CASSLLQGIYEQYF
TRBJ2-7	TRBV2	TRBD1	14	.	TGTGCCAGCAGTCAGACAGGGTGGCCCTACGAGCAGTACTTC	CASSQTGWPYEQYF
TRBJ2-2	TRBV12-5	TRBD2	14	.	TGTGCTAGTGGTTCCTGGACTAGCCCCGGGGAGCTGTTTTTT	CASGSWTSPGELFF
TRBJ2-7	TRBV29-1	TRBD2	15	.	TGCAGCGTGGCCTCTTCGCTAGCGGGACCCTACGAGCAGTACTTC	CSVASSLAGPYEQYF
TRBJ2-7	TRBV27	TRBD1	13	.	TGTGCCAGCAGTCGGGACAGAGGCTACGAGCAGTACTTC	CASSRDRGYEQYF
TRBJ1-2	TRBV6-1	TRBD1	15	.	TGTGCCAGCAGACCAACAGGGGGCAAGGACTATGGCTACACCTTC	CASRPTGGKDYGYTF
TRBJ2-1	TRBV2	TRBD1	18	once	TGTGCCAGCAGACCCGGGACAGGGGGCAGGAGCTCCTACAATGAGCAGTTCTTC	CASRPGTGGRSSYNEQFF
TRBJ1-1	TRBV5-1	TRBD1	12	.	TGCGCCAGCAGCAACCGACAGGGGGACGCTTTCTTT	CASSNRQGDAFF
TRBJ1-1	TRBV6-5	.	15	.	.	CASSSSVSFYTEAFF
TRBJ1-4	TRBV4-2	.	17	.	TGTGCCAGCAGCCCAGGACCCGCGCGGGACTTTAATGAAAAACTGTTTTTT	CASSPGPARDFNEKLFF
TRBJ2-1	TRBV10-3	TRBD1	17	.	TGTGCCATCAGTGGAGGGGCGAGGGACAGGGCTGGCGATGAGCAGTTCTTC	CAISGGARDRAGDEQFF
TRBJ2-1	TRBV30	TRBD1	11	few	TGTGCCTGGAAGGACAGGGGATCGCAGTTCTTC	CAWKDRGSQFF
TRBJ2-7	TRBV6-1	.	15	.	TGTGCCAGCAGTGAAGCGTGGACTTACTCCTACGAGCAGTACTTC	CASSEAWTYSYEQYF
TRBJ2-7	TRBV10-1	.	11	.	TGCGCCAGCAAAACTCGGGACAAGCAGTACTTC	CASKTRDKQYF